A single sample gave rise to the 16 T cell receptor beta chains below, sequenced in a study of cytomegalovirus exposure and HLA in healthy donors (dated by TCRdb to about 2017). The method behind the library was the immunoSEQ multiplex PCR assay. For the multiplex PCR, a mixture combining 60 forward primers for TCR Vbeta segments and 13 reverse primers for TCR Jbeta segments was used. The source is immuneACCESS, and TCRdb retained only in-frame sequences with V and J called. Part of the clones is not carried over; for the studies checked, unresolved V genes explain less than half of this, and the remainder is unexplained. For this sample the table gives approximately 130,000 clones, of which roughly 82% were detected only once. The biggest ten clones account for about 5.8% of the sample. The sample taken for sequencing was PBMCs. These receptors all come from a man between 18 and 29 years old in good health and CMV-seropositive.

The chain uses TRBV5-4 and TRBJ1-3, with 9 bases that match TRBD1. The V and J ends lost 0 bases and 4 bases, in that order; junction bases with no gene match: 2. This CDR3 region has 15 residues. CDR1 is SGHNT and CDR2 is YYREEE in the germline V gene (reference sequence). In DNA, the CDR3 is TGTGCCAGCAGCTTGGACAGGGGGCTCGGAAACACCATATATTTT. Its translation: CASSLDRGLGNTIYF.

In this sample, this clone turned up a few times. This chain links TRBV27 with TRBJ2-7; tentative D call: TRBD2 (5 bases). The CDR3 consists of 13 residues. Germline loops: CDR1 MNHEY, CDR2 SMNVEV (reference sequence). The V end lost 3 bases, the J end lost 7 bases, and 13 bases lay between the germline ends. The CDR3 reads CASSFVGVDEQYF. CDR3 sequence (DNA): TGTGCCAGCAGTTTTGTGGGAGTGGATGAGCAGTACTTC.

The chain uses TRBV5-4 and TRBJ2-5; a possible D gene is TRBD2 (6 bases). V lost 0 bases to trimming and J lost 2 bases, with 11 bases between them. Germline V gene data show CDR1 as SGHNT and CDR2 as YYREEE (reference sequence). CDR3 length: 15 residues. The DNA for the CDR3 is TGTGCCAGCAGCTTGGCGGGAGTCCTGCAAGAGACCCAGTACTTC. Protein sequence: CASSLAGVLQETQYF.

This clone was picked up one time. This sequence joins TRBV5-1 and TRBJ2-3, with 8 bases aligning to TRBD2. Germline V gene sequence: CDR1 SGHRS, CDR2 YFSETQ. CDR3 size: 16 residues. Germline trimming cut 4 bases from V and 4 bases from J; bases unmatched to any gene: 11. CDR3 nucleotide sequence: TGCGCCAGCAGCCGGGGGGTCGGGGGGGCCTCAGATACGCAGTATTTT. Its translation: CASSRGVGGASDTQYF.

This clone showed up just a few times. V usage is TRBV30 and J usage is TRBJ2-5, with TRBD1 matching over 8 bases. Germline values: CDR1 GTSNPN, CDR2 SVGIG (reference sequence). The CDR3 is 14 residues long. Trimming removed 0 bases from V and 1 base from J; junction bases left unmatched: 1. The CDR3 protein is CAWSVGTGQETQYF. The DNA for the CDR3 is TGTGCCTGGAGTGTCGGGACAGGCCAAGAGACCCAGTACTTC.

The CDR3 DNA is TGTGCCAGCAGTTTACCTCTAGCGGGACAAGAGACCCAGTACTTC. It is translated as CASSLPLAGQETQYF. The V gene is TRBV6-5, the J gene TRBJ2-5, with 9 bases lining up with TRBD2. The ends lost 4 bases at V and 2 bases at J; junction bases unmatched: 5. The CDR3 contains 15 residues. CDR1 and CDR2 from the germline V gene are MNHEY and SVGAGI.

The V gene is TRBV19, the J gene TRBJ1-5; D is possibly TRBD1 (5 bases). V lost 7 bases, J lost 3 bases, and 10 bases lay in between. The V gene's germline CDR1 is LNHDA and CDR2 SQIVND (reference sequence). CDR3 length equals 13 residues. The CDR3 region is CASTGGFNQPQHF. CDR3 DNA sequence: TGTGCCAGTACCGGGGGTTTCAATCAGCCCCAGCATTTT.

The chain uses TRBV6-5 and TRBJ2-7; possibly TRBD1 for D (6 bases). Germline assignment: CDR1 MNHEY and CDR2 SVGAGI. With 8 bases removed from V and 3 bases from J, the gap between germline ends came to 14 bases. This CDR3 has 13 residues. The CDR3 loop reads CASGGRVYYEQYF. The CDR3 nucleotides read TGTGCCAGCGGGGGCAGGGTGTACTACGAGCAGTACTTC.

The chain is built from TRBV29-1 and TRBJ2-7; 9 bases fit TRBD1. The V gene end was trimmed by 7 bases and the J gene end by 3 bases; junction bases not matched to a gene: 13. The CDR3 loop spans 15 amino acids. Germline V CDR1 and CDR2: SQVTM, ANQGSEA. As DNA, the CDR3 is TGCAGCGCTGCTGGGGGAACGGGACAGGGCTACGAGCAGTACTTC. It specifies CSAAGGTGQGYEQYF.

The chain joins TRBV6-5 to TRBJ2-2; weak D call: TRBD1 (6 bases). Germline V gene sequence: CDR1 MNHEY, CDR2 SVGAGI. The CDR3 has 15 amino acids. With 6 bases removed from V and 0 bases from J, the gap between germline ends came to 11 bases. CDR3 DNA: TGTGCCAGCAGGGGGACAAGCCCGAACACCGGGGAGCTGTTTTTT. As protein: CASRGTSPNTGELFF.

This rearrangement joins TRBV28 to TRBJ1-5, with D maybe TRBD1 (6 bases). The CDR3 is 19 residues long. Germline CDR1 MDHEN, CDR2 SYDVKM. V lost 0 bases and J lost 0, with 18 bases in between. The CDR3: CASSLWGTGSLSSNQPQHF. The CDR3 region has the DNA TGTGCCAGCAGTTTATGGGGAACAGGGTCCCTATCTAGCAATCAGCCCCAGCATTTT. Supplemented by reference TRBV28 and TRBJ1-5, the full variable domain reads DVKVTQSSRYLVKRTGEKVFLECVQDMDHENMFWYRQDPGLGLRLIYFSYDVKMKEKGDIPEGYSVSREKKERFSLILESASTNQTSMYLCASSLWGTGSLSSNQPQHFGDGTRLSIL.

The CDR3 sequence is CAWSPLTGLPYEQYF. The CDR3 region has the DNA TGTGCCTGGAGCCCACTGACAGGGTTGCCCTACGAGCAGTACTTC. V and J are TRBV30 and TRBJ2-7, with 7 bases identical to TRBD1. With V trimmed by 3 bases and J by 2 bases, 10 bases remained unmatched. The CDR3 runs 15 residues. Per the germline V gene, CDR1 is GTSNPN and CDR2 is SVGIG (reference sequence). The full variable domain, with the rest looked up from reference TRBV30 and TRBJ2-7, is SQTIHQWPATLVQPVGSPLSLECTVEGTSNPNLYWYRQAAGRGLQLLFYSVGIGQISSEVPQNLSASRPQDRQFILSSKKLLLSDSGFYLCAWSPLTGLPYEQYFGPGTRLTVT.

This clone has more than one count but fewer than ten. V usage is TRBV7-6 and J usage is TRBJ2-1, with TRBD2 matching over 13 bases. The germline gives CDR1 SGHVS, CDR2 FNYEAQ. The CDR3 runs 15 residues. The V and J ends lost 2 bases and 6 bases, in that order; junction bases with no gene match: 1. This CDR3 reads CASSLRTSGSNEQFF. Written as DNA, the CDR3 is TGTGCCAGCAGCTTAAGGACTAGCGGGAGCAATGAGCAGTTCTTC.

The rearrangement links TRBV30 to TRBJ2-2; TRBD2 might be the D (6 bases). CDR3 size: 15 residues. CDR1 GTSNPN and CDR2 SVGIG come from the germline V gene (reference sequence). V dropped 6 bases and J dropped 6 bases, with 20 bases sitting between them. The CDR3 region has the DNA TGTGCCTGTCTACCGGGACTGCTGATCGCCGGGGAGCTGTTTTTT. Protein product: CACLPGLLIAGELFF.

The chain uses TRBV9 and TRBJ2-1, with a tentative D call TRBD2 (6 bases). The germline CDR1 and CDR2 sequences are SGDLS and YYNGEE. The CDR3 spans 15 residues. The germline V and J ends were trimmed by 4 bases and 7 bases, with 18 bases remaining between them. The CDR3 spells CASSPGGGNVNEQFF. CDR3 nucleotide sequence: TGTGCCAGCAGCCCCGGAGGAGGGAATGTGAATGAGCAGTTCTTC.

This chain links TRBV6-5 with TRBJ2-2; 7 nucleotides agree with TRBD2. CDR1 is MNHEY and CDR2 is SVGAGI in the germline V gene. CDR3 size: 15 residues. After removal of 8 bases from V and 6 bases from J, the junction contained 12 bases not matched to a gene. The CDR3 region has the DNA TGTGCCAGCTTCTCCTTTGGGAGGGCTGCCGGGGAGCTGTTTTTT. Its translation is CASFSFGRAAGELFF.